This T cell receptor beta chain was identified in a study of OX40 agonist ivuxolimab in advanced cancers. Describing the broader study: The costimulatory receptor OX40 (CD134) was targeted by ivuxolimab, a fully human IgG2 agonistic monoclonal antibody. Intravenous ivuxolimab was administered to patients every 2 weeks at six dose levels: 0.01, 0.1, 0.3, 1.5, 3 and 10 mg/kg. Of the roughly 52 patients in dose escalation, about 20 had hepatocellular carcinoma, roughly 15 had melanoma, 9 had renal cell carcinoma and 9 had head and neck cancer. The dose-escalation cohort was about 86% male with a mean age of about 54 years, ranging from roughly 23 to 80. Patients were allowed to have had prior anti-PD-1, anti-PD-L1 or anti-CTLA-4 therapy, and 30% to 50% of the dose-escalation patients had previously received checkpoint inhibitors. Partial responses occurred in three dose-escalation patients, of whom one had hepatocellular carcinoma and two had cutaneous melanoma. Peripheral TCRbeta sequencing was intended to test whether TCR sequence diversity was altered and clonal T-cell expansion was caused by ivuxolimab. The paper reports the monotherapy dose-escalation portion (N of about 50 patients) of the phase I ivuxolimab trial.

Beyond this particular receptor, the publication reports: At doses of 0.1 to 3.0 mg/kg, clonal expansion of both CD4+ and CD8+ blood T cells was observed from baseline to week 6. Partial responders in the 0.1-3.0 mg/kg groups had among the lowest normalized peripheral clonal expansion, especially among CD8+ T cells. After ivuxolimab, expanded clones were on average more numerous among CD8+ T cells than among CD4+ T cells. Which antigens the clonally expanded peripheral T cells were specific for was not determined. Low levels of normalized T-cell clonal expansion were also seen in some patients who did not respond.

The trial excluded patients who had a history of autoimmune disease or who were on systemic immunosuppression. In every dose cohort, peripheral blood was drawn for TCR sequencing at baseline, cycle 4 day 1, and cycle 7 day 1. The samples were drawn from a first-in-human, open-label, multicenter phase I dose-escalation trial of ivuxolimab. Adults with locally advanced or metastatic melanoma, renal cell carcinoma, hepatocellular carcinoma or head and neck squamous cell carcinoma were enrolled in the trial. Before TCR sequencing, CD4+ and CD8+ T cells were separately sorted from peripheral blood. In the case of this clone: It has no known antigen specificity. The input lacks base qualities; no much larger clone sits a single base away.

CDR1 SGDLS and CDR2 YYNGEE are derived from the germline V gene. V is cut back by 3 bases and J by 9 bases, with 11 bases in the junction unmatched. Its CDR3 holds 15 amino acids, cysteine through phenylalanine. The DNA shown is the 45-base CDR3, in frame from base 1. To sequence the TCRbeta CDR3 region, genomic DNA was isolated from the sorted cells. The immunoSEQ Assay was used for sequencing of TCRbeta CDR3 regions. TCRdb stores this immuneACCESS table with in-frame sequences only. Part of the clones is absent; in the studies checked, under half of the shortfall reflects unresolved V genes, and no reason is known for the rest. The sample yields 77,000 or so clones; around 93% were counted once. The ten top clones hold around 0.3% of the sample.

The starting material was CD4+ or CD8+ T cells sorted from blood, obtained in a trial of the OX40 agonist ivuxolimab. The chain couples TRBV9 to TRBJ2-7; TRBD2 lines up with 11 middle nucleotides. This receptor was identified in an adult with an advanced solid tumor such as melanoma, head and neck, liver or kidney cancer. The CDR3 protein is CASSGRSSGGHRQYF. The DNA is TGTGCCAGCAGCGGACGATCTAGCGGGGGGCATCGGCAGTACTTC.